Listed below are T cell receptor beta chains from one sample, sequenced in a study of blood T cell repertoires in COVID-19. Clones were sequenced by immunoSEQ multiplex PCR, and TCRdb holds only the in-frame ones, with some missing. The sample holds roughly 140,000 clones, approximately 82% seen once. Specimen: peripheral blood. The receptor source for this set is a woman between 50 and 59 years old in a cohort sampled during active or convalescent COVID-19. Both conserved end residues are part of each CDR3.

>TRBJ1-2|TRBV19
CASSPQDRLSGYTF
>TRBJ1-2|TRBV2
CASSGWQGRANYGYTF
>TRBJ1-1|TRBV19
CASSLQGAGTEAFF
>TRBJ1-3|TRBV7-2
CASSLDLGQNTIYF
>TRBJ2-3|TRBV2
CASSGTGGSTDTQYF
>TRBJ2-5|TRBV9
CASSVESVGETQYF
>TRBJ1-2|TRBV23-1
CASSPGGYTF
>TRBJ1-2|TRBV19
CASSTTDRVNGYTF
>TRBJ2-5|TRBV4-1
CASSQDRSGGAETQYF
>TRBJ2-3|TRBV24-1
CATGTSGGGSTDTQYF
>TRBJ1-6|TRBV2
CASSDRGSSSPLHF
>TRBJ1-1|TRBV9
CASSPDSSSTEAFF
>TRBJ2-3|TRBV5-1
CASSSRRGQVADTQYF
>TRBJ1-2|TRBV5-1
CASSLAIDRDYGYTF
>TRBJ1-5|TRBV19
CASSIRLDRENQPQHF
>TRBJ2-7|TRBV9
CASSPKSFGGREQYF
>TRBJ2-3|TRBV19
CASSMSGGRADTQYF